Shown below are 25 T cell receptor beta chains from a single sample sequenced in a study of control samples from healthy donors and cancer patients. Using immunoSEQ multiplex PCR, the repertoire was profiled, and TCRdb retains in-frame clones only, with some absent. This sample carries 90,000 or so clones, roughly 89% of them seen once, and the ten largest clones take around 7.6%. The sample comprised blood. The receptors stem from a woman aged 55 to 70 in good health.

CDR3 residues: CASSLGLAPYNEQFF. The CDR3 DNA follows: TGTGCCAGCAGCCTAGGACTAGCACCCTACAATGAGCAGTTCTTC. The chain links TRBV7-3 to TRBJ2-1; 8 bases are shared with TRBD2. This CDR3 region has 15 residues. In germline, CDR1 is SGHTA, CDR2 FQGTGA. With V trimmed by 5 bases and J by 2 bases, 5 bases remained unmatched.

This CDR3 reads CASSYGGTQETQYF. CDR3 DNA: TGCGCCAGCAGCTACGGGGGGACCCAAGAGACCCAGTACTTC. V and J are TRBV5-1 and TRBJ2-5; 7 nucleotides align to TRBD2. Germline V gene lookup returns CDR1 SGHRS and CDR2 YFSETQ. The CDR3 spans 14 residues. V lost 3 bases, J lost 1 base, and 3 bases stayed unmatched.

The CDR3 nucleotides are TGTGCCAGCAGATTGACTAGCGGGGGCAAGGAACGGTTCTTC. Translation gives CASRLTSGGKERFF. The chain recombines TRBV6-5 with TRBJ2-1; 12 bases are shared with TRBD2. The germline V gene encodes CDR1 MNHEY and CDR2 SVGAGI. The CDR3 is 14 residues long. With V trimmed by 6 bases and J by 15 bases, 12 bases remained unmatched.

The rearrangement uses TRBV7-2 and TRBJ1-3, with unresolved D. The V end was cut by 1 base, the J end by 0 bases, with 1 base between. The germline CDR1 and CDR2 sequences are SGHTA and FQGNSA. CDR3 length: 13 residues. The CDR3 loop reads CASSLGSGNTIYF. For the CDR3, the DNA is TGTGCCAGCAGCTTAGGCTCTGGAAACACCATATATTTT. The whole variable domain, filled in from reference TRBV7-2 and TRBJ1-3, reads GAGVSQSPSNKVTEKGKDVELRCDPISGHTALYWYRQSLGQGLEFLIYFQGNSAPDKSGLPSDRFSAERTGGSVSTLTIQRTQQEDSAVYLCASSLGSGNTIYFGEGSWLTVV.

The chain couples TRBV7-9 to TRBJ1-1, with D maybe TRBD1 (5 bases). The CDR3 is made up of 15 amino acids. Germline CDR1 SEHNR, CDR2 FQNEAQ (reference sequence). Trimming shortened V by 5 bases and J by 1 base, and 14 bases separated the two germline ends. CDR3 DNA: TGTGCCAGCAGCGCGCCCGGGACTGCGAACACTGAAGCTTTCTTT. Residues: CASSAPGTANTEAFF.

This clone was observed a single time. V usage is TRBV18 and J usage is TRBJ2-3; D may correspond to TRBD1 or TRBD2 (6 bases each). V shed 2 bases and J shed 0 bases, with 27 bases lying between them. Germline assignment: CDR1 KGHSH and CDR2 LQKENI. This CDR3 is 21 amino acids long. CDR3 residues: CASSPSLGGGLRGESTDTQYF. CDR3 nucleotide sequence: TGTGCCAGCTCACCAAGCTTGGGGGGCGGTCTGAGAGGAGAGAGCACAGATACGCAGTATTTT.

CDR3 amino acids: CASSGFYSGRGEKLFF. DNA for the CDR3: TGTGCCAGCAGTGGATTCTATTCGGGCAGGGGAGAAAAACTGTTTTTT. The chain uses TRBV6-1 and TRBJ1-4; weak D call: TRBD1 (6 bases). The CDR3 consists of 16 residues. Germline loops: CDR1 MNHNS, CDR2 SASEGT. Trimming left V 4 bases short and J 8 bases short, with 20 bases between.

The chain links TRBV10-3 to TRBJ2-1; D not resolved. This CDR3 comprises 14 residues. Per the germline V gene, CDR1 is ENHRY and CDR2 is SYGVKD. The V end lost 3 bases, the J end lost 0 bases, and 6 bases lay between the germline ends. CDR3 sequence: CAISDVSSYNEQFF. CDR3 coding DNA: TGTGCCATCAGTGACGTTAGCTCCTACAATGAGCAGTTCTTC.

The chain combines TRBV5-1 with TRBJ1-3; unclear D gene. There are 14 residues in the CDR3. CDR1 is SGHRS and CDR2 is YFSETQ in the germline V gene. The V and J ends lost 0 bases and 0 bases respectively, with 4 bases between them. The CDR3 region is CASSLEGSGNTIYF. For the CDR3, the DNA is TGCGCCAGCAGCTTGGAAGGCTCTGGAAACACCATATATTTT.

J is TRBJ1-2 and V is TRBV10-3; 8 nucleotides match TRBD1. J was trimmed by 5 bases and V by 3 bases; bases with no gene match: 5. The V gene's germline CDR1 is ENHRY and CDR2 SYGVKD. CDR3 size: 14 residues. CDR3 bases: TGTGCCATCAGTGATCCCGGACAGGGTTATGGCTACACCTTC. It encodes CAISDPGQGYGYTF.

The CDR3 sequence is CASSLGTSGSKQFF. DNA for the CDR3: TGCGCCAGCAGCCTTGGGACTAGCGGGAGCAAGCAGTTCTTC. V is TRBV4-3 and J is TRBJ2-1; 14 nucleotides match TRBD2. Trimming removed 4 bases from V and 11 bases from J; junction bases left unmatched: 4. The germline CDR1 and CDR2 sequences are LGHNA and YSLEER. This CDR3 is 14 amino acids long.

The V gene is TRBV28, the J gene TRBJ2-7; D perhaps matches TRBD1 (6 bases). CDR1 and CDR2 from the germline V gene are MDHEN and SYDVKM. The CDR3 extends over 14 amino acids. The V end was cut by 7 bases, the J end by 2 bases, with 15 bases between. The chain's CDR3 is CASTTGTRPYEQYF. DNA of the CDR3: TGTGCCAGCACCACCGGGACAAGGCCCTACGAGCAGTACTTC.

The V and J genes are TRBV3-1 (or the pseudogene TRBV3-2) and TRBJ2-2; unclear D gene. The CDR3 totals 11 residues. V was shortened by 8 bases and J by 4 bases, with 5 bases between the two germline ends. Germline V gives CDR1 LGHDT, CDR2 YNNKEL (reference sequence). The CDR3 DNA reads as TGTGCCAGCCAGAGCACCGGGGAGCTGTTTTTT. Translated, it gives CASQSTGELFF.

The DNA for the CDR3 is TGTGCCAGCAGTTCCGGTCCGTTCGATTATGGCTACACCTTC. Translating it yields CASSSGPFDYGYTF. V is TRBV28 and J is TRBJ1-2, with no clear D. Germline CDR1 reads MDHEN; CDR2 reads SYDVKM. The CDR3 totals 14 residues. V lost 4 bases and J 5 bases, leaving 14 bases between the germline ends.

Comments on this clone: Other nucleotide sequences in the sample specify the same CDR3. The V gene is TRBV5-6, the J gene TRBJ2-1; 12 bases are a match to TRBD2. Germline-derived CDR1 and CDR2 are SGHDT and YYEEEE. The V gene end was trimmed by 4 bases and the J gene end by 10 bases; junction bases not matched to a gene: 9. The CDR3 sequence is 15 residues long. CDR3 nucleotide sequence: TGTGCCAGCAGCCTTCTAGCGGGAGGGGTGGGGGAGCAGTTCTTC. It encodes CASSLLAGGVGEQFF.

This rearrangement joins TRBV29-1 to TRBJ2-1; D possibly corresponds to TRBD2 (6 bases). V was shortened by 2 bases and J by 10 bases, with 21 bases between the two germline ends. The CDR3 consists of 15 residues. Germline loops: CDR1 SQVTM, CDR2 ANQGSEA. CDR3 in amino acids: CSVEYANGRDWEQFF. In nucleotides, the CDR3 is TGCAGCGTTGAATATGCTAACGGGAGAGATTGGGAGCAGTTCTTC.

The gene calls are TRBV6-5 and TRBJ1-6; no clear D. Trimming removed 9 bases from V and 9 bases from J, with 15 bases in between. CDR3 length equals 13 residues. Germline assignment: CDR1 MNHEY and CDR2 SVGAGI. The CDR3: CASSTRVFSPLHF. CDR3 nucleotides: TGTGCCAGTTCCACTCGCGTGTTTTCACCCCTCCACTTT.

CDR3 DNA sequence: TGTGCCAGCTCAGAACAGGGGAGTAGCAATCAGCCCCAGCATTTT. Its translation: CASSEQGSSNQPQHF. The chain is built from TRBV18 and TRBJ1-5; TRBD1 matches 7 bases. Germline V gene lookup returns CDR1 KGHSH and CDR2 LQKENI. With V trimmed by 5 bases and J by 0 bases, 4 bases remained unmatched. The CDR3 is made up of 15 amino acids.

The chain carries TRBV10-3 and TRBJ1-6, with TRBD1 matching 12 bases. The CDR3 consists of 16 residues. With 4 bases clipped from V and 7 bases from J, the junction kept 5 bases outside the gene matches. CDR1 and CDR2 from the germline V gene are ENHRY and SYGVKD. The CDR3 bases are TGTGCCATCAGTGGGGGGACAGGGGGCGGAAATTCACCCCTCCACTTT. It codes for CAISGGTGGGNSPLHF.

The chain links TRBV19 to TRBJ1-4; the D gene is possibly TRBD1 (5 bases). V was pared by 7 bases and J by 10 bases, with 10 bases between. Per the germline V gene, CDR1 is LNHDA and CDR2 is SQIVND (reference sequence). This CDR3 is 11 amino acids long. CDR3: CASTFGGKLFF. The CDR3, as DNA: TGTGCCAGTACGTTCGGGGGAAAACTGTTTTTT.

The rearrangement uses TRBV7-6 and TRBJ2-2; D is undetermined. Germline loops: CDR1 SGHVS, CDR2 FNYEAQ. Trimming took 1 base from V and 6 from J, leaving 18 bases between them. The CDR3 spans 17 residues. The CDR3 region is CASSLEVAAANAGELFF. In DNA, the CDR3 is TGTGCCAGCAGCTTAGAAGTCGCGGCTGCTAACGCCGGGGAGCTGTTTTTT.

V and J are TRBV12-3 or TRBV12-4 and TRBJ1-2; D is unclear. The CDR3 covers 13 residues. V was cut by 7 bases and J by 1 base, with 10 bases left in between. CDR3: CASNLNINYGYTF. The CDR3 bases are TGTGCCAGCAACCTTAACATTAACTATGGCTACACCTTC.

The chain combines TRBV5-1 with TRBJ1-1; D might be TRBD1 (5 bases). This CDR3 is 13 amino acids long. Trimming removed 0 bases from V and 8 bases from J, with 11 bases in between. CDR1 is SGHRS and CDR2 is YFSETQ in the germline V gene. CDR3 DNA: TGCGCCAGCAGCTTGGCCGGCGGGGCGGAAGCTTTCTTT. Its protein product is CASSLAGGAEAFF.

This clone has a handful of counts. The chain has TRBV5-6 and TRBJ1-5; 10 nucleotides line up with TRBD1. This CDR3 is 14 amino acids long. CDR1 SGHDT and CDR2 YYEEEE come from the germline V gene. V lost 4 bases, J lost 6 bases, and 4 bases stayed unmatched. CDR3 coding DNA: TGTGCCAGCAGCATGACAGGGGGCGGTCAGCCCCAGCATTTT. This sequence encodes CASSMTGGGQPQHF.

V usage is TRBV6-5 and J usage is TRBJ1-2; D possibly corresponds to TRBD1 (6 bases). The V and J ends lost 6 bases and 7 bases respectively, with 18 bases between them. This CDR3 has 14 amino acids. Germline V gene sequence: CDR1 MNHEY, CDR2 SVGAGI. The CDR3 here is CASREGVPSGGYTF. In DNA, the CDR3 is TGTGCCAGCAGAGAGGGGGTGCCCTCGGGTGGCTACACCTTC.